This TCR beta chain originates from a study of shared clonotypes between healthy human individuals. Study-wide results and limits: Clonotype sharing among donors was thought likely to change with sequencing depth.

The CDR3 has 17 amino acids. The germline V gene encodes CDR1 GTSNPN and CDR2 SVGIG (reference sequence). J lost 2 bases, V lost 2 bases, and 10 bases had no gene match. Notes on this clone: Its target is unknown.

The split of CD4+ cells yielded CD45RA+ naive and CD45RA-negative memory subsets. Genomic DNA of each subset was evenly split across several immunoSEQ plates. Libraries were prepared by immunoSEQ multiplex PCR; TCRdb keeps only in-frame clonotypes and omits some of them. Of around 1.6 million clones in the sample, approximately 98% were seen once. Sequencing was done on a sample of naive CD4+ T cells sorted from blood. Specified subset: CD45RA+ positively selected. The chain employs TRBV30 and TRBJ2-1; TRBD1 agrees at 9 bases. The TCR sequence derives from a man younger than 40 in good health. The CDR3 here is CAWSQDRGLVTYNEQFF. The CDR3 nucleotides are TGTGCCTGGAGTCAGGACAGGGGACTCGTAACCTACAATGAGCAGTTCTTC.